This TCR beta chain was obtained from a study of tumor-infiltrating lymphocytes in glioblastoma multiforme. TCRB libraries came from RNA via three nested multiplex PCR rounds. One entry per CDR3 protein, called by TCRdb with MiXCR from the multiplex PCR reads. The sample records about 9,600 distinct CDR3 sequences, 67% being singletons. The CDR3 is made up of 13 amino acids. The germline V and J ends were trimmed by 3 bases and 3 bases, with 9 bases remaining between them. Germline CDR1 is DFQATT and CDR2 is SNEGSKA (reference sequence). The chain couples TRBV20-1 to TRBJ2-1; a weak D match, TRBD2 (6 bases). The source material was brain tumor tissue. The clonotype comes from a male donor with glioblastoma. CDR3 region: CSASPGGYNEQFF. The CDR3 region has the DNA TGCAGTGCTAGTCCCGGGGGCTACAATGAGCAGTTCTTC.